This paragraph covers one TCR beta chain sequence. This specimen comes from a study of blood T cell repertoires in COVID-19. Method: immunoSEQ multiplex PCR; TCRdb's copy keeps in-frame clones and lacks some. Of over 150,000 clones listed, 75% to 90% are singletons. Source material: peripheral blood. This receptor was obtained from a middle-aged woman with COVID-19, enrolled during active disease.

The CDR3 spells CASSPGRGWATEAFF. As DNA, the CDR3 is TGTGCCAGCAGTCCCGGGAGGGGCTGGGCCACTGAAGCTTTCTTT. The chain couples TRBV6-5 to TRBJ1-1; possible D gene TRBD1, 5 bases. CDR3 length equals 15 residues. Germline CDR1 is MNHEY and CDR2 is SVGAGI. V lost 5 bases and J lost 4, with 17 bases in between.